A selection of T cell receptor beta chains follows, all from one sample in a study of blood T cell repertoires in COVID-19. The method was immunoSEQ multiplex PCR; TCRdb's version includes in-frame clones alone and lacks a portion of them. The profile covers some 210,000 clones, with more than 75% appearing a single time and around 4.5% taken by the ten largest. Material: PBMCs or T cells enriched from blood (not recorded which). Receptor source: a man under 40 with acute COVID-19. Both conserved end residues are part of each CDR3.

v_call: TRBV6-5; j_call: TRBJ1-1; cdr3_aa: CASMYAEGTEAFF
v_call: TRBV9; j_call: TRBJ1-3; cdr3_aa: CASSEPPNRPSSGNTIYF
v_call: TRBV24-1; j_call: TRBJ2-1; cdr3_aa: CATSDGTTGQGYNEQFF
v_call: TRBV5-1; j_call: TRBJ2-1; cdr3_aa: CASSLAGTSGEANEQFF
v_call: TRBV9; j_call: TRBJ1-5; cdr3_aa: CASSAGKTSNQPQHF
v_call: TRBV5-6; j_call: TRBJ2-3; cdr3_aa: CASSLRRQGGDTQYF
v_call: TRBV27; j_call: TRBJ1-2; cdr3_aa: CASSLQGAGGYTF
v_call: TRBV6-5; j_call: TRBJ1-1; cdr3_aa: CASSYFFAGGQTEAFF
v_call: TRBV5-4; j_call: TRBJ2-5; cdr3_aa: CATRQDREETQYF
v_call: TRBV9; j_call: TRBJ2-7; cdr3_aa: CASSVGSGTGNYEQYF
v_call: TRBV11-2; j_call: TRBJ1-4; cdr3_aa: CASSHRTATNEKLFF
v_call: TRBV18; j_call: TRBJ2-3; cdr3_aa: CASSPSSDRDTQYF
v_call: TRBV7-2; j_call: TRBJ1-2; cdr3_aa: CASSSLHSPGNYGYTF
v_call: TRBV7-9; j_call: TRBJ1-4; cdr3_aa: CASSGGTANEKLFF
v_call: TRBV15; j_call: TRBJ2-5; cdr3_aa: CATSRPTSFFLETQYF
v_call: TRBV5-6; j_call: TRBJ1-5; cdr3_aa: CASSSTLYKTGQPQHF
v_call: TRBV6-1; j_call: TRBJ1-2; cdr3_aa: CASSDTGEYGYTF
v_call: TRBV9; j_call: TRBJ1-2; cdr3_aa: CASGRDGYGYTF
v_call: TRBV6-5; j_call: TRBJ1-1; cdr3_aa: CASSSTGSSFNEAFF
v_call: TRBV25-1; j_call: TRBJ2-1; cdr3_aa: CASSVSFGGANEQFF
v_call: TRBV6-5; j_call: TRBJ1-5; cdr3_aa: CASKEGADNQPQHF
v_call: TRBV25-1; j_call: TRBJ1-1; cdr3_aa: CASTRGLTEAFF
v_call: TRBV5-4; j_call: TRBJ1-3; cdr3_aa: CASSSGTDLSGNTIYF
v_call: TRBV19; j_call: TRBJ1-5; cdr3_aa: CASSPGEAQPQHF
v_call: TRBV6-5; j_call: TRBJ1-5; cdr3_aa: CASSPVARDQPQHF
v_call: TRBV12-3/TRBV12-4; j_call: TRBJ1-1; cdr3_aa: CASSLGQTTEAFF
v_call: TRBV6-5; j_call: TRBJ1-5; cdr3_aa: CASSPQGNQPQHF
v_call: TRBV24-1; j_call: TRBJ1-5; cdr3_aa: CATSDSRLGGNQPQHF
v_call: TRBV10-3; j_call: TRBJ1-6; cdr3_aa: CAGIQGANSPLHF
v_call: TRBV6-6; j_call: TRBJ1-5; cdr3_aa: CASMGGNQPQHF
v_call: TRBV11-1; j_call: TRBJ1-3; cdr3_aa: CASSVDHGSSGNTIYF
v_call: TRBV7-3; j_call: TRBJ1-1; cdr3_aa: CASSPTGSGGSAEAFF
v_call: TRBV28; j_call: TRBJ1-6; cdr3_aa: CASRLETPWEGRSPLHF
v_call: TRBV19; j_call: TRBJ2-7; cdr3_aa: CASRLAGLTYEQYF
v_call: TRBV5-4; j_call: TRBJ2-5; cdr3_aa: CASSLASVAGNRETQYF
v_call: TRBV19; j_call: TRBJ1-2; cdr3_aa: CASSMGGGDGYTF
v_call: TRBV2; j_call: TRBJ2-5; cdr3_aa: CASSPRTSGYQETQYF
v_call: TRBV5-5; j_call: TRBJ2-1; cdr3_aa: CASDQTPGVANNEQFF
v_call: TRBV2; j_call: TRBJ1-6; cdr3_aa: CASLRGKDYNSPLHF
v_call: TRBV3-1/TRBV3-2; j_call: TRBJ1-4; cdr3_aa: CASSQAGTGEKLFF
v_call: TRBV6-6; j_call: TRBJ2-7; cdr3_aa: CASSYDRVGEQYF
v_call: TRBV7-2; j_call: TRBJ1-3; cdr3_aa: CASSLDPGGLGNTIYF
v_call: TRBV4-1; j_call: TRBJ1-3; cdr3_aa: CASSQGAGFSGNTIYF
v_call: TRBV6-5; j_call: TRBJ1-2; cdr3_aa: CASSYAGTGSGYTF
v_call: TRBV7-9; j_call: TRBJ1-5; cdr3_aa: CASSGGQGRNQPQHF